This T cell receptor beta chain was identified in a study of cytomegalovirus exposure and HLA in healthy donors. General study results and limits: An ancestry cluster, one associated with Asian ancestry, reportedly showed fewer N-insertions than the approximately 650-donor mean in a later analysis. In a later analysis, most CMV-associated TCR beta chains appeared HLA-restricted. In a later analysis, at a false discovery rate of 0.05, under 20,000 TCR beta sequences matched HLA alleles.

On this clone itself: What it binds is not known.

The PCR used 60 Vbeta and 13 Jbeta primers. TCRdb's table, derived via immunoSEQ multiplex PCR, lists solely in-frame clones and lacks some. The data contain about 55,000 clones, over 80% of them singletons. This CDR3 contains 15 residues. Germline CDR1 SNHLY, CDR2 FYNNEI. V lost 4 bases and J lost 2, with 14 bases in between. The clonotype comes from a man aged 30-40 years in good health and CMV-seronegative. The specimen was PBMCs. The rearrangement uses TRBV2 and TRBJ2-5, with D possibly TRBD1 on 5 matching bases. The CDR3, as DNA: TGTGCCAGCAGTGTGTGGACAACGCAACAAGAGACCCAGTACTTC. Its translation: CASSVWTTQQETQYF.